This T cell receptor beta chain stems from a study of CD8 T cells in Susac syndrome. When the RNA was reverse transcribed, random hexamers were used with an input of about 0.5 to 1 ug. A single record per CDR3 protein comes from TCRdb applying MiXCR to the immunoSEQ multiplex PCR reads. The table includes 200,000 to 300,000 distinct CDR3 sequences, about 96% detected once. Trimming removed 2 bases at V and 6 bases at J, with 16 bases between. CDR3 length: 15 residues. Germline values: CDR1 SQVTM, CDR2 ANQGSEA. Sequenced material: CD4+ T cells from PBMCs. The source is a human donor with Susac syndrome. The V gene is TRBV29-1, the J gene TRBJ2-2; D call uncertain. CDR3: CSVEPLGPSSGELFF. For the CDR3, the DNA is TGCAGCGTTGAACCCCTTGGGCCAAGCTCCGGGGAGCTGTTTTTT.